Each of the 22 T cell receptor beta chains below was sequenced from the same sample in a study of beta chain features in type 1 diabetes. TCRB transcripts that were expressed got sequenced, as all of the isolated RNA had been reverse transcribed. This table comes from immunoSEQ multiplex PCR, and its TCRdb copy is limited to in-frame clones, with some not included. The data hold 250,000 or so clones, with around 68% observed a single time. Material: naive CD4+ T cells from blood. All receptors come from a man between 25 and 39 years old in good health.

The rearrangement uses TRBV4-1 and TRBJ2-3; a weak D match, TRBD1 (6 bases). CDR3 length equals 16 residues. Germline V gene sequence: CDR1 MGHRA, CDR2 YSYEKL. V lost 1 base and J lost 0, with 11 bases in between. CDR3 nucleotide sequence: TGCGCCAGCAGCCAAGCGAACAGGGAGAGCACAGATACGCAGTATTTT. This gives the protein CASSQANRESTDTQYF.

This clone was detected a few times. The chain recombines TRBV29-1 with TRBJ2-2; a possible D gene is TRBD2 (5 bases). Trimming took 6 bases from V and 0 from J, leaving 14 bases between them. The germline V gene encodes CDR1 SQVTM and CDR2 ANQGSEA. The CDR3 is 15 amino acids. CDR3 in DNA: TGCAGCGTGCGGGTGGGCAGCGCGAACACCGGGGAGCTGTTTTTT. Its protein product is CSVRVGSANTGELFF.

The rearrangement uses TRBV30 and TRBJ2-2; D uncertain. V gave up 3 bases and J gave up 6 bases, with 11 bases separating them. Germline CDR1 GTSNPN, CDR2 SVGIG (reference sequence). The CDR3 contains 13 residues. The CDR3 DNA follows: TGTGCCTGGAGCGATATGCAAGCCGGGGAGCTGTTTTTT. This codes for CAWSDMQAGELFF.

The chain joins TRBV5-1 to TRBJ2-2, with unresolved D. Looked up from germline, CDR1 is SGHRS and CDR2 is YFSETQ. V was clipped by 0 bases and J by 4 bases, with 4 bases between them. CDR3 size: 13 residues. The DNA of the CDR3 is TGCGCCAGCAGCTTGGGTTTCACCGGGGAGCTGTTTTTT. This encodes CASSLGFTGELFF.

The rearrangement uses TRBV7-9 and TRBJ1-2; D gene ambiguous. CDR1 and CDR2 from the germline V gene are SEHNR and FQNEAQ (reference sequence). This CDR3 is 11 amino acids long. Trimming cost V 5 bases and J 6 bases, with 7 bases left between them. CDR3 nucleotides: TGTGCCAGCAGCCGAGGGAATGGCTACACCTTC. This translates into CASSRGNGYTF. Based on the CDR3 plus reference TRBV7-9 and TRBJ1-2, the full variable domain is DTGVSQNPRHKITKRGQNVTFRCDPISEHNRLYWYRQTLGQGPEFLTYFQNEAQLEKSRLLSDRFSAERPKGSFSTLEIQRTEQGDSAMYLCASSRGNGYTFGSGTRLTVV.

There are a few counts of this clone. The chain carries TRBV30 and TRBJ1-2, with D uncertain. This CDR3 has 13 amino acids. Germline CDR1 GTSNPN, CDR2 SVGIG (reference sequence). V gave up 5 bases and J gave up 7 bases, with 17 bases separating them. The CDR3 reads CAWGHSRGRGYTF. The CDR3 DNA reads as TGTGCCTGGGGCCACAGTAGAGGACGTGGCTACACCTTC. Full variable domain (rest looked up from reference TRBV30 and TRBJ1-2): SQTIHQWPATLVQPVGSPLSLECTVEGTSNPNLYWYRQAAGRGLQLLFYSVGIGQISSEVPQNLSASRPQDRQFILSSKKLLLSDSGFYLCAWGHSRGRGYTFGSGTRLTVV.

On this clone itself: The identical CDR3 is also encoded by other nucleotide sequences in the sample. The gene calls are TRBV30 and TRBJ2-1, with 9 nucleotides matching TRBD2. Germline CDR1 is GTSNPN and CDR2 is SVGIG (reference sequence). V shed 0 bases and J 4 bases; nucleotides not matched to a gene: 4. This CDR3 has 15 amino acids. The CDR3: CAWSVGSGSYNEQFF. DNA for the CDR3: TGTGCCTGGAGTGTAGGTAGCGGGAGTTACAATGAGCAGTTCTTC. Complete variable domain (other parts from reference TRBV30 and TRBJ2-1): SQTIHQWPATLVQPVGSPLSLECTVEGTSNPNLYWYRQAAGRGLQLLFYSVGIGQISSEVPQNLSASRPQDRQFILSSKKLLLSDSGFYLCAWSVGSGSYNEQFFGPGTRLTVL.

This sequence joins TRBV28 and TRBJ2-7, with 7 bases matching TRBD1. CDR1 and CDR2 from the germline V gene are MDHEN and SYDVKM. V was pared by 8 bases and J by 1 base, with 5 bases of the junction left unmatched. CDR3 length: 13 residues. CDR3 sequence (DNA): TGTGCCAGCGAAGGGGGCGAATCCTACGAGCAGTACTTC. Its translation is CASEGGESYEQYF.

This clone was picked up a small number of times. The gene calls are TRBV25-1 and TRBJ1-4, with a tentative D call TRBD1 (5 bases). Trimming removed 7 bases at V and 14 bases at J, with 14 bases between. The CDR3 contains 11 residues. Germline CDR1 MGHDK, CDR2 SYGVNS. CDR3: CASTAGGSLFF. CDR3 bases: TGTGCCAGCACAGCCGGGGGGTCCCTGTTTTTT.

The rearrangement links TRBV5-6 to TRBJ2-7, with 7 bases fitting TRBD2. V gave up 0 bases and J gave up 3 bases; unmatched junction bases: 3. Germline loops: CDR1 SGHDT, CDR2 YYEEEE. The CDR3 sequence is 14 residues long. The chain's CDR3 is CASSLDPGGYEQYF. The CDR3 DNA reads TGTGCCAGCAGCTTGGACCCGGGGGGCTACGAGCAGTACTTC.

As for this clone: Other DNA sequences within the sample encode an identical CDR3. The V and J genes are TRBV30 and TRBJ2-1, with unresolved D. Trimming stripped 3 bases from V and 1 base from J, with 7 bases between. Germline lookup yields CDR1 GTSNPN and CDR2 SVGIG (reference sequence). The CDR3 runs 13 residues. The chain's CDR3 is CAWSVVSYNEQFF. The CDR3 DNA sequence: TGTGCCTGGAGCGTAGTTTCCTACAATGAGCAGTTCTTC.

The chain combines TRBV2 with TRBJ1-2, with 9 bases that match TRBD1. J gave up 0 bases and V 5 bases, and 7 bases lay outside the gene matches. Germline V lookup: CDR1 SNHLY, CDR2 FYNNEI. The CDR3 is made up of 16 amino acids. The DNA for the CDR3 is TGTGCCAGCAGTAGGGACAGGGCCGGAGCTAACTATGGCTACACCTTC. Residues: CASSRDRAGANYGYTF.

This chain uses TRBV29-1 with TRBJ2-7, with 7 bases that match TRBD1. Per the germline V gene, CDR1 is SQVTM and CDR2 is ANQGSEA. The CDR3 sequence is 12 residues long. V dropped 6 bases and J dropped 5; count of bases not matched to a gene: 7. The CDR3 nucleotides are TGCAGCGTCGCCTCGACAGGGAACGAGCAGTACTTC. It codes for CSVASTGNEQYF.

CDR3 protein: CATSSGGRSYNEQFF. CDR3 nucleotides: TGTGCCACCAGCAGCGGAGGGAGATCCTACAATGAGCAGTTCTTC. The V gene is TRBV15, the J gene TRBJ2-1; TRBD2 might be the D (6 bases). Between the trimmed V and J ends, which lost 3 bases and 1 base, there was a span of 10 bases. The CDR3 has 15 amino acids. The germline V gene encodes CDR1 LNHNV and CDR2 YYDKDF (reference sequence).

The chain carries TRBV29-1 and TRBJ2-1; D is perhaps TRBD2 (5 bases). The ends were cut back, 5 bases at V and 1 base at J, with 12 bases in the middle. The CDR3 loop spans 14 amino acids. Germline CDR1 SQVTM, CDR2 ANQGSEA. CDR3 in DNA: TGCAGCGTTTGGAGCGGACGATCCTACAATGAGCAGTTCTTC. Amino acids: CSVWSGRSYNEQFF.

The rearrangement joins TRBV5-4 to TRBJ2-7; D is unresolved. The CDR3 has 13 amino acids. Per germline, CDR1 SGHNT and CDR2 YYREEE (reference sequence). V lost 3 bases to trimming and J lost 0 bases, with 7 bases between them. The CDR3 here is CASSSSSSYEQYF. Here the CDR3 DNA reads TGTGCCAGCAGCTCGTCCAGCTCCTACGAGCAGTACTTC.

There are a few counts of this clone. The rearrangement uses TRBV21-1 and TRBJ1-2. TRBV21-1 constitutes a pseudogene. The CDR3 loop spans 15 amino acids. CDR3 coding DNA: TGTGCCAGCAGCAAAGGGCTGGGATCGGTGCATGGCTACACCTTC. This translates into CASSKGLGSVHGYTF.

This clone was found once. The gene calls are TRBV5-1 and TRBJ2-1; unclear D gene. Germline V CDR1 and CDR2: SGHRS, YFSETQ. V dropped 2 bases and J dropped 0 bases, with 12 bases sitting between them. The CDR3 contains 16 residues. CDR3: CASSFAQQSSYNEQFF. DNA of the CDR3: TGCGCCAGCAGCTTTGCCCAGCAGAGCTCCTACAATGAGCAGTTCTTC.

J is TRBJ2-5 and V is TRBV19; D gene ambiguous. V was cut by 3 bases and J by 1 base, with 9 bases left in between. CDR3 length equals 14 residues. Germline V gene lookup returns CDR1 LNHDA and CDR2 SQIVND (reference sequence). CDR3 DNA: TGTGCCAGTAGTATCGAACTGTTCCAAGAGACCCAGTACTTC. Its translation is CASSIELFQETQYF.

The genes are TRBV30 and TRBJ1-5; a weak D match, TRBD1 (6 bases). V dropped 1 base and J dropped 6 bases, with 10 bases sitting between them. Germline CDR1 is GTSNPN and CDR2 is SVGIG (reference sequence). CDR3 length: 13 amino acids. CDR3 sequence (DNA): TGTGCCTGGAGTGGACAGGCGGGTCAGCCCCAGCATTTT. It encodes CAWSGQAGQPQHF.

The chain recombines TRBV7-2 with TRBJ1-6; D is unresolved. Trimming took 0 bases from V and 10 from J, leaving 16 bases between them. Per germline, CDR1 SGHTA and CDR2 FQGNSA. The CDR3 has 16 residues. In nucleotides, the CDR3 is TGTGCCAGCAGCTTAGCGGATGTAGGGAATGGCTCACCCCTCCACTTT. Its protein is CASSLADVGNGSPLHF.

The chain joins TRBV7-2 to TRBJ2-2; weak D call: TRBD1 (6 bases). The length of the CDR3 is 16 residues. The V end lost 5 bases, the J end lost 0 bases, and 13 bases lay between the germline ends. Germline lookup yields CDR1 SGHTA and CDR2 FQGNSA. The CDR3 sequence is CASSTGTSPNTGELFF. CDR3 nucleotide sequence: TGTGCCAGCAGCACCGGGACAAGCCCGAACACCGGGGAGCTGTTTTTT. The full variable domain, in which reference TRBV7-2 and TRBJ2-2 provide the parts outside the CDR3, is GAGVSQSPSNKVTEKGKDVELRCDPISGHTALYWYRQSLGQGLEFLIYFQGNSAPDKSGLPSDRFSAERTGGSVSTLTIQRTQQEDSAVYLCASSTGTSPNTGELFFGEGSRLTVL.